This is a list of T cell receptor beta chains from one sample in a study of T cell responses to AZD1222 COVID-19 vaccine. Method: immunoSEQ multiplex PCR; TCRdb's copy keeps in-frame clones and lacks some. The sample holds just under 35,000 clones, roughly 89% seen once. The sequencing used peripheral blood, collected on day 0 of AZD1222 vaccination. The receptors originated from an adult in good health. Each CDR3 is given with its conserved first and last residue. Fields, in order: V gene, clone size, J gene, D gene, CDR3 DNA, CDR3 protein. A D gene is named only where the DNA matches it firmly. The listing skips clone size in some rows; elsewhere it reads once, few, many or a size class.

>TRBV28|NA|TRBJ2-7|TRBD2
TGTGCCAGCCAGGGCGGGGGATTCTACGAGCAGTACTTC
CASQGGGFYEQYF
>TRBV6-5|NA|TRBJ1-1|NA
TGTGCCAGCAGTTACTTATCTGAAGCTTTCTTT
CASSYLSEAFF
>TRBV12-3/TRBV12-4|NA|TRBJ2-1|NA
TGTGCCAGCAGCGGCGGGGAAGATGAGCAGTTCTTC
CASSGGEDEQFF
>TRBV7-2|NA|TRBJ1-3|NA
TGTGCCAGCAGCCCTCAGGGGCCATCTGGAAACACCATATATTTT
CASSPQGPSGNTIYF
>TRBV3-1/TRBV3-2|NA|TRBJ2-7|NA
TGTGCCAGCAGCCATGGACGGAGCTCCTACGAGCAGTACTTC
CASSHGRSSYEQYF
>TRBV6-5|NA|TRBJ2-3|NA
TGTGCCAGCAGTTACTCGCAGGATAAGGATACGCAGTATTTT
CASSYSQDKDTQYF
>TRBV9|NA|TRBJ1-6|NA
TGTGCCAGCAGCGTAGCTGAGGGGCAGAATTCACCCCTCCACTTT
CASSVAEGQNSPLHF
>TRBV10-3|NA|TRBJ2-1|NA
TGTGCCATCAGGGACTTCGACAATGAGCAGTTCTTC
CAIRDFDNEQFF
>TRBV4-1|few|TRBJ1-4|NA
TGCGCCAGCAGAACCTTAGGGACCACTAATGAAAAACTGTTTTTT
CASRTLGTTNEKLFF
>TRBV28|NA|TRBJ2-3|TRBD2
TGTGCCAGCGGACTAGCGGGAGGATCCAGAGCCGATACGCAGTATTTT
CASGLAGGSRADTQYF
>TRBV6-2/TRBV6-3|NA|TRBJ2-2|NA
TGTGCCAGCAGCAACACCGGGGAGCTGTTTTTT
CASSNTGELFF
>TRBV24-1|NA|TRBJ2-1|TRBD2
TGTGCCACCAGTGAGTCACCCGGGACTAGCGGGAGGGGTTCCTACAATGAGCAGTTCTTC
CATSESPGTSGRGSYNEQFF
>TRBV28|NA|TRBJ2-3|NA
TGTGCCAGCAGTTTTGGGTGGCGGAGCACAGATACGCAGTATTTT
CASSFGWRSTDTQYF
>TRBV12-3/TRBV12-4|NA|TRBJ1-1|NA
TGTGCCAGCAGTTTAATTTCGGATGAAGCTTTCTTT
CASSLISDEAFF
>TRBV7-6|NA|TRBJ2-1|TRBD2
TGTGCCAGCAGCGCATGGACTAGCGGGGACAATGAGCAGTTCTTC
CASSAWTSGDNEQFF
>TRBV9|NA|TRBJ1-2|NA
TGTGCCAGCTTCGACGGAAACTATGGCTACACCTTC
CASFDGNYGYTF
>TRBV10-2|NA|TRBJ2-7|NA
TGCGCCAGCAGTGGCGGGTCCTCCTACGAGCAGTACTTC
CASSGGSSYEQYF
>TRBV5-6|NA|TRBJ1-3|NA
TGTGCCAGCAGCCCATTGGACATGGGCTCTGGAAACACCATATATTTT
CASSPLDMGSGNTIYF
>TRBV24-1|few|TRBJ2-2|TRBD1
TGTGCCACCAGTGTGGACAGGGCGGTCGCCGGGGAGCTGTTTTTT
CATSVDRAVAGELFF
>TRBV28|NA|TRBJ1-5|NA
TGTGCCAGCAGTGAATCCCAATCGGGCCAGCATTTT
CASSESQSGQHF
>TRBV5-4|NA|TRBJ2-3|NA
TGTGCCAGCAGCTTGGACAGGCCTAGCACAGATACGCAGTATTTT
CASSLDRPSTDTQYF
>TRBV28|NA|TRBJ2-3|TRBD1
TGTGCCAGCTCAGGGGGCTTGTCCTCTGGCACAGATACGCAGTATTTT
CASSGGLSSGTDTQYF
>TRBV24-1|NA|TRBJ2-5|TRBD2
TGTGCCACCAGTGGTTCTAGCGGGAGCCAAGAGACCCAGTACTTC
CATSGSSGSQETQYF
>TRBV5-1|NA|TRBJ2-7|NA
TGCGCCAGCAGAGCTTCGGCGGGACGCCAGTACGAGCAGTACTTC
CASRASAGRQYEQYF
>TRBV18|NA|TRBJ2-3|NA
TGTGCCAGCTCACCACCGGCGGGGATATCGGATACGCAGTATTTT
CASSPPAGISDTQYF
>TRBV3-1/TRBV3-2|NA|TRBJ1-1|NA
TGTGCCAGCAAAGGGGTCAACACTGAAGCTTTCTTT
CASKGVNTEAFF
>TRBV6-5|NA|TRBJ2-5|TRBD2
TGTGCCACGCGGGGGGCGCGACAAGAGACCCAGTACTTC
CATRGARQETQYF
>TRBV4-1|few|TRBJ2-4|TRBD1
TGCGCCAGCAGCCAGGTAGTGGAGCAGGGGGTACCCAAAAACATTCAGTACTTC
CASSQVVEQGVPKNIQYF
>TRBV10-3|NA|TRBJ2-1|NA
TGTGCCATCAGTGATCCTCAGAAGAGCTACAATGAGCAGTTCTTC
CAISDPQKSYNEQFF
>TRBV11-2|NA|TRBJ1-3|NA
TGTGCCAGCAGACCAGGACAGATCTCTGGAAACACCATATATTTT
CASRPGQISGNTIYF
>TRBV18|NA|TRBJ2-3|NA
TGTGCCAGCTCACCAGGGGGGCGAGATACGCAGTATTTT
CASSPGGRDTQYF
>TRBV23-1|NA|TRBJ1-5|NA
TGCGCCAGCAGTATGACATGTGCGTCCCAGCATTTT
CASSMTCASQHF
>TRBV25-1|NA|TRBJ1-1|NA
TGTGCCAGCAGTGATCCGGGGGTGCTCACTGAAGCTTTCTTT
CASSDPGVLTEAFF
>TRBV29-1|NA|TRBJ1-1|NA
TGCAGCGCCATGGACCCGGGGGCTTTCTTT
CSAMDPGAFF
>TRBV5-1|NA|TRBJ2-1|NA
TGCGCCAGCAGCTTGGGGGACAACAATGAGCAGTTCTTC
CASSLGDNNEQFF